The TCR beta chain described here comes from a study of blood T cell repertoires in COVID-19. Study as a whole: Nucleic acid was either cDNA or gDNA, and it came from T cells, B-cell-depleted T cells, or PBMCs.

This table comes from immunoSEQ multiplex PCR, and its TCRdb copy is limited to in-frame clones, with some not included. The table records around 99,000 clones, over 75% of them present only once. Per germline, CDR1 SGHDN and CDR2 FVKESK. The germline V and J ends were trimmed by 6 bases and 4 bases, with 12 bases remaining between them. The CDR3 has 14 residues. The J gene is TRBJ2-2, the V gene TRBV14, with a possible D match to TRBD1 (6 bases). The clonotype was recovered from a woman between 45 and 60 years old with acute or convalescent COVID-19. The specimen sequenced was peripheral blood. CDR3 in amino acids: CASRKDRSTGELFF. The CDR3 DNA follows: TGTGCCAGCAGAAAAGACAGGAGCACCGGGGAGCTGTTTTTT.